This T cell receptor beta chain was identified during a study of T cells in tuberculosis. A note on this clone: As yet, its antigen is unknown.

Study results and limitations: Smaller alpha distances in active tuberculosis partly reflected shorter CDR3-alpha lengths. GMM-specific TCRs were nearer to active tuberculosis alpha repertoires, suggesting expansion.

Libraries were prepared by immunoSEQ multiplex PCR; TCRdb keeps only in-frame clonotypes and omits some of them. The table has some 47,000 clones, roughly 96% seen once. The germline gives CDR1 SEHNR, CDR2 FQNEAQ (reference sequence). V lost 4 bases and J lost 5; bases outside the gene matches: 7. The CDR3 is 16 residues long. The receptor's source is a donor between 10 and 35 years old with latent tuberculosis or without tuberculosis infection. V usage is TRBV7-9 and J usage is TRBJ2-1; 11 bases agree with TRBD2. Material: PBMCs. CDR3 sequence: CASSSGGTSGHNEQFF. Here the CDR3 DNA reads TGTGCCAGCAGCTCCGGGGGGACTAGCGGTCACAATGAGCAGTTCTTC. The full variable domain, rest sourced from reference TRBV7-9 and TRBJ2-1, is DTGVSQNPRHKITKRGQNVTFRCDPISEHNRLYWYRQTLGQGPEFLTYFQNEAQLEKSRLLSDRFSAERPKGSFSTLEIQRTEQGDSAMYLCASSSGGTSGHNEQFFGPGTRLTVL.